The 18 T cell receptor beta chains below come from one sample, sequenced in a study of shared clonotypes between healthy human individuals. TCRdb's table, derived via immunoSEQ multiplex PCR, lists solely in-frame clones and lacks some. Of roughly 2.2 million clones detected, 80% to 95% appear once; the ten largest clones hold 0.3% to 0.45%. The sequenced sample was naive CD4+ T cells from PBMCs. Subset indicated: CD45RA+ positively selected. These receptors were obtained from a man aged 18 to 30 in good health. Some clones in this sample may be carry-over from other donors' samples.

V usage is TRBV18 and J usage is TRBJ2-2; TRBD2 matches at 12 bases. J gave up 6 bases and V 3 bases, and 5 bases lay outside the gene matches. Germline loops: CDR1 KGHSH, CDR2 LQKENI. The CDR3 is made up of 16 amino acids. In DNA form, the CDR3 reads TGTGCCAGCTCACCCGTGACTAGCGGGAGATCCGGGGAGCTGTTTTTT. Translating it yields CASSPVTSGRSGELFF.

The CDR3 nucleotides read TGTGCCATCAGTGGGGTGACAGGAGGATCCTACGAGCAGTACTTC. This codes for CAISGVTGGSYEQYF. This sequence joins TRBV10-3 and TRBJ2-7, with a possible D match to TRBD1 (6 bases). Germline assignment: CDR1 ENHRY and CDR2 SYGVKD. The CDR3 is 15 amino acids. The V and J ends lost 4 bases and 1 base respectively, with 14 bases between them.

V usage is TRBV28 and J usage is TRBJ1-2, with TRBD1 matching 7 bases. V shed 3 bases, J shed 8 bases, and the junction held 24 bases outside the gene matches. Germline V gives CDR1 MDHEN, CDR2 SYDVKM. The CDR3 length is 19 residues. The CDR3: CASSFGVTGQTLPREGYTF. The CDR3 DNA sequence: TGTGCCAGCAGTTTCGGGGTTACGGGACAGACCCTCCCCAGAGAAGGCTACACCTTC.

The rearrangement joins TRBV5-1 to TRBJ2-7; tentative D call: TRBD1 (6 bases). V lost 4 bases and J 3 bases, leaving 23 bases between the germline ends. The CDR3 length is 17 residues. The germline gives CDR1 SGHRS, CDR2 YFSETQ. The CDR3 DNA reads TGCGCCAGCAGCCGGAGAGGTAGAGGGGGTGTATTCTACGAGCAGTACTTC. This gives the protein CASSRRGRGGVFYEQYF.

Remarks on this clone: Other nucleotide sequences from this sample produce the same CDR3. The V gene is TRBV28, the J gene TRBJ2-1; perhaps TRBD2 as D (6 bases). The germline gives CDR1 MDHEN, CDR2 SYDVKM. V was shortened by 2 bases and J by 1 base, with 9 bases between the two germline ends. CDR3 length equals 15 residues. CDR3 nucleotide sequence: TGTGCCAGCAGTTTAACGGGGGATTCCTACAATGAGCAGTTCTTC. Translated: CASSLTGDSYNEQFF.

The V gene is TRBV6-5, the J gene TRBJ2-2; 7 nucleotides match TRBD1. CDR1 and CDR2 from the germline V gene are MNHEY and SVGAGI. The length of the CDR3 is 15 residues. Losses at the gene ends were 6 bases for V and 6 bases for J; bases not matched to a gene: 10. The CDR3 sequence: CASRGGRQDPGELFF. The CDR3 nucleotides are TGTGCCAGCAGAGGGGGCAGGCAAGATCCCGGGGAGCTGTTTTTT.

The rearrangement uses TRBV9 and TRBJ1-2, with unresolved D. The germline CDR1 and CDR2 sequences are SGDLS and YYNGEE. This CDR3 is 16 amino acids long. The V end lost 5 bases, the J end lost 4 bases, and 21 bases lay between the germline ends. As DNA, the CDR3 is TGTGCCAGCAGTTACCTCGGGGAGGTTGGGCCCTATGGCTACACCTTC. This translates into CASSYLGEVGPYGYTF.

Turning to this clone: This sample also contains other DNA sequences that code for the same CDR3. Here the CDR3 DNA reads TGCGCCAGCAGCTTGGAGGGCTTAGGCAATCAGCCCCAGCATTTT. Translation gives CASSLEGLGNQPQHF. The V gene is TRBV5-1, the J gene TRBJ1-5; D is uncertain. CDR3 length equals 15 residues. Deletions cut 0 bases from V and 2 bases from J, with 9 bases between. Germline V gives CDR1 SGHRS, CDR2 YFSETQ.

The rearrangement links TRBV28 to TRBJ2-1; the D gene is possibly TRBD2 (5 bases). Germline CDR1 reads MDHEN; CDR2 reads SYDVKM. The ends were cut back, 3 bases at V and 15 bases at J, with 18 bases in the middle. This CDR3 contains 13 residues. The CDR3 region has the DNA TGTGCCAGCAGTTTTGATAACGGGATCCTCTGGTTCTTC. Amino acids: CASSFDNGILWFF.

This sequence joins TRBV5-8 and TRBJ2-1; a weak D match, TRBD1 (6 bases). Trimming shortened V by 2 bases and J by 2 bases, and 14 bases separated the two germline ends. Germline V gene lookup returns CDR1 SGHTS and CDR2 YDEGEE. This CDR3 region has 16 residues. The DNA of the CDR3 is TGTGCCAGCAGCTTCGGGACAACTCAGGCCTACAATGAGCAGTTCTTC. Translation: CASSFGTTQAYNEQFF.

This rearrangement joins TRBV5-1 to TRBJ2-7, with D perhaps assigned TRBD1 or TRBD2 (5 bases each). The CDR3 runs 14 residues. CDR1 is SGHRS, CDR2 YFSETQ, per germline. The V gene lost 5 bases and the J gene lost 2 bases, with 14 bases spanning the gap. CDR3 amino acids: CASSPGTGPYEQYF. CDR3 bases: TGCGCCAGCAGTCCTGGGACCGGACCCTACGAGCAGTACTTC.

This sequence joins TRBV21-1 and TRBJ2-1; TRBD1 was called by the table and not checked on the DNA. TRBV21-1 is deemed a pseudogene. This CDR3 spans 16 amino acids. In nucleotides, the CDR3 is TGTGCCAGCAGCAACGACCGGGACAGCATCAGGAGGGGTCAGTTCTTC. Its protein product is CASSNDRDSIRRGQFF.

CDR3: CASSQDGQGIQPQHF. The CDR3 DNA reads as TGCGCCAGCAGCCAAGATGGTCAGGGGATTCAGCCCCAGCATTTT. The V call is TRBV4-1, the J call TRBJ1-5; TRBD1 might be the D (6 bases). The germline gives CDR1 MGHRA, CDR2 YSYEKL. There are 15 residues in the CDR3. The V and J ends lost 0 bases and 6 bases respectively, with 12 bases between them.

Of note for this clone: This CDR3 is also generated by other DNA sequences in the sample. V gene TRBV2 combines with J gene TRBJ1-5, with 7 bases matching TRBD1. Germline V gene lookup returns CDR1 SNHLY and CDR2 FYNNEI. The CDR3 contains 14 residues. V shed 6 bases, J shed 0 bases, and the junction held 2 bases outside the gene matches. The CDR3 DNA sequence: TGTGCCAGCAGCGGGACAGTTAGCAATCAGCCCCAGCATTTT. Protein product: CASSGTVSNQPQHF.

Comment on this clone: The same CDR3 can be traced to other DNA sequences in this sample. The chain carries TRBV9 and TRBJ1-2; D ambiguous. Germline V gives CDR1 SGDLS, CDR2 YYNGEE. Trimming took off 0 bases at V and 4 bases at J, with 4 bases between the two ends. This CDR3 has 12 residues. The CDR3 region is CASSVDSYGYTF. The CDR3 DNA is TGTGCCAGCAGCGTAGATAGCTATGGCTACACCTTC.

The CDR3: CASSQDEGTQPQHF. CDR3 sequence (DNA): TGTGCCAGCAGCCAAGATGAGGGGACTCAGCCCCAGCATTTT. V is TRBV4-2 and J is TRBJ1-5, with D perhaps TRBD1 (5 bases). The CDR3 runs 14 residues. Germline V CDR1 and CDR2: LGHNA, YNFKEQ. Trimming removed 0 bases at V and 6 bases at J, with 9 bases between.

The chain links TRBV7-2 to TRBJ2-7; 9 nucleotides agree with TRBD2. This CDR3 contains 17 residues. Germline CDR1 and CDR2: SGHTA and FQGNSA. V gave up 6 bases and J gave up 2 bases; unmatched junction bases: 14. The CDR3 region has the DNA TGTGCCAGCAGTAGCAGTAGGGTCAGCGGGAGGCCCTACGAGCAGTACTTC. This codes for CASSSSRVSGRPYEQYF.

The chain couples TRBV5-4 to TRBJ2-7, with 13 positions matching TRBD2. The CDR3 sequence is 15 residues long. Germline V CDR1 and CDR2: SGHNT, YYREEE (reference sequence). V dropped 8 bases and J dropped 3; count of bases not matched to a gene: 8. CDR3: CASSQGLAGLYEQYF. CDR3 nucleotides: TGTGCCAGTAGTCAGGGACTAGCGGGACTCTACGAGCAGTACTTC.